This T cell receptor beta chain was documented in a study of cytomegalovirus exposure and HLA in healthy donors (TCRdb year 2017). For context, the study as a whole: An earlier analysis of 550 to 700 of the donors reported approximately 270 Gb of sequence data and 100 million to 140 million unique TCR beta sequences from about 179 million T cells. An early release covering approximately 600 HLA-typed donors comprised about 320 gigabases of sequencing data and roughly 86 million unique TCR sequences. Of the 350 to 450 genotyped donors, about 80% fell in the genetic ancestry cluster associated with self-reported Caucasian donors. The study aimed to test whether cataloging public T cell receptors could reveal signatures of past pathogen exposure. The study used immunosequencing to profile the T cell repertoires of approximately 650 subjects and linked those repertoires to cytomegalovirus serostatus. Along with the approximately 650-subject first cohort, a separate validation cohort of 120 different subjects was used. High-throughput TCR immunosequencing, statistical association of individual TCRs with disease status, and machine learning were combined to predict cytomegalovirus infection status. In a later analysis, previously published TCR beta repertoires from fewer than 750 donors were re-analyzed and high-resolution HLA genotyping was added so that TCR occurrence patterns could be studied. Rather than drawing on any new phenotypic data, the later analysis identified candidate immune exposures from TCR beta sequences and the way those sequences occurred across donors. An earlier analysis of several hundred of the donors used high-throughput TCR beta sequencing to judge whether each TCR beta V gene segment behaved as functional or pseudogenic. Alongside the repertoire data, information on donor age, sex, ethnicity and CMV serostatus was compiled. A later genetic analysis took genome-wide SNP genotypes for about three fifths of the 666 donors and used that subset as a discovery cohort. Every repertoire in the discovery cohort had been generated on one and the same sequencing platform. Both class I and class II loci were covered by HLA typing, at four-digit resolution. The number of donors typed differed by locus, with about 620-630 for A, B, C, DRB1 and DQB1, roughly 550 for DQA1, over 600 for DPA1, and some 440 for DPB1. Because of strong linkage in the cohort, roughly five DR-DQ haplotypes were treated as single units for association and clustering. Across 398 genotyped donors of the cohort, an average of roughly 250,000 unique TCR beta nucleotide sequences per donor were sequenced, and roughly 20% of those sequences were non-productive.

As to this clone: Its antigen remains undetermined. No clone much larger than this one lies a single base away; base qualities are absent.

The library was produced with the immunoSEQ multiplex PCR assay. For the multiplex PCR, a mixture combining 60 forward primers for TCR Vbeta segments and 13 reverse primers for TCR Jbeta segments was used. The CDR3 region of rearranged TCR beta genes was amplified from genomic DNA by a multiplex PCR assay. On the Illumina HiSeq System, the amplified TCR beta libraries were sequenced as 87-base-pair reads. Per the source publication's procedure: Across the 500 to 850 repertoires, a later analysis counted tens of millions of unique TCR beta chains, approximately 12 million of which were shared by at least two donors. Raw reads were error-corrected and collapsed into unique sequences with a nearest-neighbor algorithm that merged closely related sequences to remove PCR and sequencing errors. To assign V, D and J gene segments, CDR3 sequences were aligned to IMGT reference sequences. For a sequence to be retained, at least a six-nucleotide match to both a V gene segment and a J gene segment was required. Rearrangements were called productive when the CDR3 lacked stop codons and stayed in frame with V and J; all others were non-productive. CDR3 was defined by IMGT convention, running from the second conserved V-encoded cysteine to the conserved J-encoded phenylalanine. Sequences without an unambiguous match to a single V gene segment were excluded from the earlier analysis of approximately 560 of the donors. In an earlier analysis of approximately 590 of the donors, a V segment was called functional when productive rearrangements were above 56.7%, and segregating when the standard deviation between donors exceeded 5%. To diagnose cytomegalovirus status from the catalog of TCR beta chain sequences, a statistical classification framework was built. V and J gene assignment, in a later analysis, came from comparing TCR nucleotide sequences with IMGT/GENE-DB human TR gene sequences. In a later analysis, CDR3 sequences and most-parsimonious VDJ recombination scenarios were assigned using the TCRdist pipeline. In a later analysis, each TCR beta chain was defined by its CDR3 amino acid sequence together with its V-gene family, and reads lacking a unique V-gene family were excluded. To address suspected cross-contamination and a sequencing artifact, a later analysis removed 550 to 750 highly shared, low-generation-probability nucleotide sequences. In a later analysis, a clonal expansion index for each public chain was calculated from normalized within-repertoire ranks of inferred template counts. In a later analysis, generation probabilities were computed using a VDJ recombination model fitted to out-of-frame rearrangements, and the results were checked against IGoR. Hypergeometric tests were used in a later analysis to score TCR-TCR, TCR-HLA and TCR-CMV co-occurrence, with a repertoire-size bias correction applied to the TCR pairs. A later analysis estimated false discovery rates by permuting HLA or CMV assignments 20 times. In a later analysis, co-occurring TCRs were grouped with DBSCAN, and TCRdist sequence similarity was added when clustering was performed within HLA-allele-positive subsets. Repertoires with fewer than 30,000 or more than 120,000 public chains, plus five repertoires with anomalous nucleotide sharing, were excluded from co-occurrence clustering. TCRdb provides this immuneACCESS table in a form limited to in-frame rearrangements. Some clones are lacking; in checked studies, under half of them reflect an unresolved V gene, and why the rest are absent is not known. Clonal size and the V and J genes are those of that table, whereas D and trimming came from the DNA. This sample holds more than 90,000 clones; 81% were observed only once. Clones ranked in the top ten supply around 4.2% of the sample.

Broader findings and caveats from the paper: The 87-base-pair reads could not distinguish some IMGT-functional V segments, including TRBV6-2 and TRBV6-3, so those segments were excluded. In an earlier analysis of 587 of the donors, most TCR beta V segments were observed in productive rearrangements about 87% or about 30% of the time, broadly matching IMGT annotations. A few of the identified cytomegalovirus-associated TCR beta chains were confirmed in vitro to be specific for cytomegalovirus antigens. The study listed 164 TCR beta chains as associated with cytomegalovirus. A cluster of highly shared sequence variants was judged likely to represent a technical artifact of the sequencing pipeline. Because counts were too low, roughly 16 rarely observed V segments, including chromosome 9 orphons, were left out of the earlier analysis of 500 to 650 of the donors. In a later analysis, HLA-associated TCR beta chains showed more clonal expansion and lower generation probabilities than non-associated chains that were equally common. Most CMV-associated TCR beta chains appeared to be HLA-restricted in a later analysis, and the HLA associations seemed to be driven largely by CMV exposure. According to a later analysis, TCR association rates differed among HLA loci, with DRB1 alleles showing the most associated TCRs and HLA-C alleles showing the fewest. According to a later genetic analysis, donors in an Asian-associated ancestry cluster had fewer N-insertions in productive TCRs than the approximately 670-donor mean. The authors suggested that the approach could potentially be extended to other disease states and immunological phenotypes. Only TCR beta chains were sequenced in this cohort, and the absence of alpha or paired-chain data limited detectable features. Because some donors lacked HLA typing at each locus, the association tests relied only on the typed subset. When HLA alleles, especially DR and DQ, strongly co-occurred, attributing TCR associations to individual alleles was difficult. According to a later analysis, parvovirus B19, influenza, CMV and Epstein-Barr virus appeared linked to several top co-occurrence clusters. Specific HLA alleles were associated with roughly 17,000 TCR beta sequences at a false discovery rate of 0.05 in a later analysis. In a later genetic analysis, a missense DCLRE1C variant was associated with V-gene and J-gene trimming of TCR beta chains, and the association was replicated in an independent cohort. The classifier was reported to diagnose cytomegalovirus status with high specificity and sensitivity in both the original cohort and the validation cohort. For the cohort, immune exposure information was limited to CMV serostatus. A further reported finding was that TCR beta sequences accurately predicted the HLA-A and HLA-B alleles for most subjects in the first cohort. Correlated functional status among segregating V segments might be attributable to linkage disequilibrium, but an unknown experimental factor could not be ruled out. Sequencing depth was assumed to be roughly uniform across donors in the presence/absence analyses, though that assumption may not hold. Across donors, most TCR sequences were observed very rarely, whereas some public TCRs were present in many individuals.

The cohort was made up of 666 healthy bone marrow donors. Cohort members were all nominally healthy when sampled, although unrecorded immune exposures were likely present. The donor was CMV seropositive and was included in the group of some 290 seropositive cohort members. A peripheral blood sample was provided by each donor, and peripheral blood mononuclear cells were used for TCR beta sequencing. Genomic DNA was extracted from the blood cell samples with the Qiagen DNeasy Blood Extraction Kit. Deletion took 7 bases off V and 0 bases off J, with a span of 12 bases between the germline ends. The CDR3 runs 15 residues from the cysteine to the phenylalanine. CDR3 DNA is the only sequence kept; it has 45 bases, read in frame from the first base. CDR1 and CDR2, per the germline V gene (reference sequence), are LNHDA and SQIVND.

In this chain, TRBV19 is recombined with TRBJ2-2; the D segment could be TRBD1, given 6 matching bases. This receptor was identified in a woman aged 65 to 85 in good health and CMV-seropositive. The sequenced sample was PBMCs. The CDR3 region reads CASNPGHSNTGELFF. The DNA sequence is given as TGTGCCAGTAATCCGGGACACTCGAACACCGGGGAGCTGTTTTTT.